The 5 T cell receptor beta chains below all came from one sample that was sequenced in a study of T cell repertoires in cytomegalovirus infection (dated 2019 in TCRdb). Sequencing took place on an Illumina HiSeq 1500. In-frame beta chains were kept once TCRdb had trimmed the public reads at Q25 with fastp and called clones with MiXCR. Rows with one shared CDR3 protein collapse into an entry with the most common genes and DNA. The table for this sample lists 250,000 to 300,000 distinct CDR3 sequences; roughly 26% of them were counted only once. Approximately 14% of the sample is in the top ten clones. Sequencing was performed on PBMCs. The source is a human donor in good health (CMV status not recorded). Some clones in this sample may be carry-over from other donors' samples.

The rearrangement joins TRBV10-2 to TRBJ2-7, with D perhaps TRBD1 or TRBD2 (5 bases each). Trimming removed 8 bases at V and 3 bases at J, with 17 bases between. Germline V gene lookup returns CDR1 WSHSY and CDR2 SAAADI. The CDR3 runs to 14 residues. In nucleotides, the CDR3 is TGCGCCAGCTCCCCGCAGGGCCGGGGCTACGAGCAGTACTTC. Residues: CASSPQGRGYEQYF.

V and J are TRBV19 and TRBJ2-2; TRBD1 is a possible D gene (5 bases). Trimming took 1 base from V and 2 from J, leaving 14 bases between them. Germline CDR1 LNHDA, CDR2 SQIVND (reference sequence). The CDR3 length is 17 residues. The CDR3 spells CASSIGPRVLNTGELFF. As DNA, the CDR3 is TGTGCCAGTAGTATAGGGCCCAGGGTCCTCAACACCGGGGAGCTGTTTTTT.

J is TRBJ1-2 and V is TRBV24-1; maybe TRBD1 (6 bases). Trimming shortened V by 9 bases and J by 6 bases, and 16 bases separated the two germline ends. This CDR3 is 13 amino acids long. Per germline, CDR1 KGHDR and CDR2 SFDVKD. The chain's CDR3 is CATQPVGGHGYTF. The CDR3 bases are TGTGCCACCCAACCCGTCGGGGGGCATGGCTACACCTTC.

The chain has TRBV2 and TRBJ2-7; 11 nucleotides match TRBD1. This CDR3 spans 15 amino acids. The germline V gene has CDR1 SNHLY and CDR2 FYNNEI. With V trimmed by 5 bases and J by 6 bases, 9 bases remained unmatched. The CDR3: CASSPPGQGVSEQYF. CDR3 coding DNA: TGTGCCAGCAGTCCTCCGGGACAGGGGGTATCCGAGCAGTACTTC. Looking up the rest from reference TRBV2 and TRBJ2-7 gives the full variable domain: EPEVTQTPSHQVTQMGQEVILRCVPISNHLYFYWYRQILGQKVEFLVSFYNNEISEKSEIFDDQFSVERPDGSNFTLKIRSTKLEDSAMYFCASSPPGQGVSEQYFGPGTRLTVT.

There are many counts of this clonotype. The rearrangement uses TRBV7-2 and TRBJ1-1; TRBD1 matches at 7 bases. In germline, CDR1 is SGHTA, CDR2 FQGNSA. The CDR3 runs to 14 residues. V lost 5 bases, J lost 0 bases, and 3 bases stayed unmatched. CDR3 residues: CASSIQGVNTEAFF. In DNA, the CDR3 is TGTGCCAGCAGCATCCAGGGGGTGAACACTGAAGCTTTCTTT.